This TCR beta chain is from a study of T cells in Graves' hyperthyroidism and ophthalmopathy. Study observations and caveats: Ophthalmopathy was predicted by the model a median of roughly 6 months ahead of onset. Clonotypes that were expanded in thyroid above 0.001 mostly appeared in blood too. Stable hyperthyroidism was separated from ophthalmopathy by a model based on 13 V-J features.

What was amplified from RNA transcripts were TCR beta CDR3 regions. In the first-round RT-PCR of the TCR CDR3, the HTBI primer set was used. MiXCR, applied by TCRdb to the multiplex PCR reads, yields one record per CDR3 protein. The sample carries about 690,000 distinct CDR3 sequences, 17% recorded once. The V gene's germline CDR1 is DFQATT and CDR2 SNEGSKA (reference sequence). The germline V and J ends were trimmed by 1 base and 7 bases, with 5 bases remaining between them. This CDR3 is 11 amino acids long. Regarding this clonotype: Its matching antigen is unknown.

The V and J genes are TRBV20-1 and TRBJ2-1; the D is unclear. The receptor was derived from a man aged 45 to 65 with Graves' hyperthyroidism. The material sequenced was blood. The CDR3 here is CSARGPNEQFF. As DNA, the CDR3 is TGCAGTGCTAGAGGGCCAAATGAGCAGTTCTTC.